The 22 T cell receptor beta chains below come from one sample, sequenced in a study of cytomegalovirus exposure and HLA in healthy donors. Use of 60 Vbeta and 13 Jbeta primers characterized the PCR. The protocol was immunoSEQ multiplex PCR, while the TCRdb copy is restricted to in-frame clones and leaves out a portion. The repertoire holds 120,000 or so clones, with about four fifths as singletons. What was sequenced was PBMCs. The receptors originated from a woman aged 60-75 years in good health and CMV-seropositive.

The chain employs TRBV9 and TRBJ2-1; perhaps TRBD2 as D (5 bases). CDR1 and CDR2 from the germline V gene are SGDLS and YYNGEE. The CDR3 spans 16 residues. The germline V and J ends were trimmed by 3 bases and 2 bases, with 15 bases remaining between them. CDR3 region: CASSGGSGATYNEQFF. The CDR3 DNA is TGTGCCAGCAGCGGAGGGTCAGGAGCTACCTACAATGAGCAGTTCTTC.

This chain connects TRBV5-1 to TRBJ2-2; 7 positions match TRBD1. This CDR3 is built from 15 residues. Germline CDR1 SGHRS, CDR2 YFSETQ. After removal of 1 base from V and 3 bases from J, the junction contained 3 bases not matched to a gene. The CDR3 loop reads CASSLTGADTGELFF. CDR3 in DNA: TGCGCCAGCAGCTTGACAGGGGCGGACACCGGGGAGCTGTTTTTT.

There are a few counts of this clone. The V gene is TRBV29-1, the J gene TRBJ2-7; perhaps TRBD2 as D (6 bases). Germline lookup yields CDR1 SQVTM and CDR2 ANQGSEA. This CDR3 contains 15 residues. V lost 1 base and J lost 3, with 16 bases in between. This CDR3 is CSVEGSTEGGYEQYF. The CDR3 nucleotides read TGCAGCGTTGAAGGGTCCACCGAGGGAGGCTACGAGCAGTACTTC.

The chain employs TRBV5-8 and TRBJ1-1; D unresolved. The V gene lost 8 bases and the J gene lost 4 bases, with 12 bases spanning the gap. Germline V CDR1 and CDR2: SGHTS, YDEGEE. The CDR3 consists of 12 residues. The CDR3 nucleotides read TGTGCCAGTAAATTCGAGGGCACTGAAGCTTTCTTT. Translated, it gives CASKFEGTEAFF.

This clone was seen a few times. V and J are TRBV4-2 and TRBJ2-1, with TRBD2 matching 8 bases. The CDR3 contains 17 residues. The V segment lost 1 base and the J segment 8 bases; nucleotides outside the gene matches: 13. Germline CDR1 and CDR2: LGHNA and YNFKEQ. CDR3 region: CASSQGLGLGRLYEQFF. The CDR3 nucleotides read TGTGCCAGCAGCCAAGGCTTGGGACTAGGACGATTGTATGAGCAGTTCTTC.

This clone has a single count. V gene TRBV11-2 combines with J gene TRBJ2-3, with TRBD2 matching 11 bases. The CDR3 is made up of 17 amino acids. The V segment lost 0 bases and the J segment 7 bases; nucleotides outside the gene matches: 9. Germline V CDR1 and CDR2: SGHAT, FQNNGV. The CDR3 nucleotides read TGTGCCAGCAGCTTAGAATGGGCTAGCGGGAGGTCATATACGCAGTATTTT. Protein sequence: CASSLEWASGRSYTQYF.

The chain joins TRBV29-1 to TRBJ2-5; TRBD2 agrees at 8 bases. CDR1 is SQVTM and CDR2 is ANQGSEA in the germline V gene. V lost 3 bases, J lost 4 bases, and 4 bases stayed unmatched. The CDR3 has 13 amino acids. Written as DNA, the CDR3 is TGCAGCGTTGACCCTAGCGGGTCAGAGACCCAGTACTTC. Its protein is CSVDPSGSETQYF.

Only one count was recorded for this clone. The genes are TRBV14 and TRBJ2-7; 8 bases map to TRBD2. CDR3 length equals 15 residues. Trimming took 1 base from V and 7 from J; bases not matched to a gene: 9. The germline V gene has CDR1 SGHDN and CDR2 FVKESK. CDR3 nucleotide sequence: TGTGCCAGCAGCCAAGGGACGGGAGGGCCGGGAGAGCAGTACTTC. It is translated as CASSQGTGGPGEQYF.

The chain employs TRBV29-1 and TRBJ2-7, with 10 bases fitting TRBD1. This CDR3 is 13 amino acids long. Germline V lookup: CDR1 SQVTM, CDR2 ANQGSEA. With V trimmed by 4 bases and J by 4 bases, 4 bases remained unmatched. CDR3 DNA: TGCAGCGTTGTTTGGGACAGGGGTTACGAGCAGTACTTC. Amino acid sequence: CSVVWDRGYEQYF.

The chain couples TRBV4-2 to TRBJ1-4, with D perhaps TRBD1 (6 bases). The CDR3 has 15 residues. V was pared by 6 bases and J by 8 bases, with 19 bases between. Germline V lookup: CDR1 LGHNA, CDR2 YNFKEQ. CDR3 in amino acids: CASSPKQGSGEKLFF. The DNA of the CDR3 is TGTGCCAGCAGTCCTAAACAGGGCTCCGGAGAAAAACTGTTTTTT.

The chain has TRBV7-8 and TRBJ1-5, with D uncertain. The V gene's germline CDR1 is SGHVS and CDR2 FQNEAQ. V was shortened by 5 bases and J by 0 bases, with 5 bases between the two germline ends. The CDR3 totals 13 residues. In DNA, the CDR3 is TGTGCCAGCAGCCCTTATAGCAATCAGCCCCAGCATTTT. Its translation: CASSPYSNQPQHF.

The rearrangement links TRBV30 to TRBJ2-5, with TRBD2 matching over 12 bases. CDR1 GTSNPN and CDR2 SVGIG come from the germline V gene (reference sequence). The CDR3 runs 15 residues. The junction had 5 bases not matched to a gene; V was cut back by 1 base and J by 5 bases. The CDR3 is CAWSEGLAGLETQYF. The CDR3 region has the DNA TGTGCCTGGAGTGAAGGACTAGCGGGATTGGAGACCCAGTACTTC.

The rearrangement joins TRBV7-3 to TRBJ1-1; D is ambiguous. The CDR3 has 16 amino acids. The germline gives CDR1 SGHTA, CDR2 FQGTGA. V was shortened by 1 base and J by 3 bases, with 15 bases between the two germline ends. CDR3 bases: TGTGCCAGCAGCTTAAACGGCGGAGCTTTGGACACTGAAGCTTTCTTT. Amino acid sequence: CASSLNGGALDTEAFF.

The CDR3 DNA follows: TGTGCCAGCAGTGAAGCACTAGCCCGGGAGCAGTTCTTC. This encodes CASSEALAREQFF. This chain connects TRBV6-5 to TRBJ2-1, with D perhaps TRBD2 (6 bases). The CDR3 is 13 residues long. Trimming took 5 bases from V and 10 from J, leaving 15 bases between them. The V gene's germline CDR1 is MNHEY and CDR2 SVGAGI.

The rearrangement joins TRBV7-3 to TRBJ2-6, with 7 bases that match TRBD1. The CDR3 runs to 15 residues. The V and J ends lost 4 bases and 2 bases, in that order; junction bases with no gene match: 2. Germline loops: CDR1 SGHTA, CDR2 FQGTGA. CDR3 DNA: TGTGCCAGCAGCTCCGACAGGGCTGGGGCCAACGTCCTGACTTTC. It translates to CASSSDRAGANVLTF. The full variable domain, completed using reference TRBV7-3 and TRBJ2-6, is GAGVSQTPSNKVTEKGKYVELRCDPISGHTALYWYRQSLGQGPEFLIYFQGTGAADDSGLPNDRFFAVRPEGSVSTLKIQRTERGDSAVYLCASSSDRAGANVLTFGAGSRLTVL.

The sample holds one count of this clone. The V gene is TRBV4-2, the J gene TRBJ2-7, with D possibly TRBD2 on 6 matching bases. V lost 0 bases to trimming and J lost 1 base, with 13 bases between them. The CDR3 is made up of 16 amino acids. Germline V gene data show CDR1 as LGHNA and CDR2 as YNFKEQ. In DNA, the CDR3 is TGTGCCAGCAGCCAAGACTTGGGGGGTAGGTCCTACGAGCAGTACTTC. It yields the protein CASSQDLGGRSYEQYF.

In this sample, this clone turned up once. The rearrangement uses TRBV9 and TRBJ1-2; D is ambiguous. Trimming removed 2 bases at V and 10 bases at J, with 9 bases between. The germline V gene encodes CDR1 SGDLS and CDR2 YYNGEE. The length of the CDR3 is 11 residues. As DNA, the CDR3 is TGTGCCAGCAGCGTGCCGCGGGTCTACACCTTC. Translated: CASSVPRVYTF.

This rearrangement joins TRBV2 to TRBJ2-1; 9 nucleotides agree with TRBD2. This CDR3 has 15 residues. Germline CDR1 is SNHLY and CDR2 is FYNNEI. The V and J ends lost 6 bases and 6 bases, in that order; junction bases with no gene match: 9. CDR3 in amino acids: CASSRIAGVGNEQFF. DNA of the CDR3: TGTGCCAGCAGCCGAATAGCGGGAGTCGGCAATGAGCAGTTCTTC.

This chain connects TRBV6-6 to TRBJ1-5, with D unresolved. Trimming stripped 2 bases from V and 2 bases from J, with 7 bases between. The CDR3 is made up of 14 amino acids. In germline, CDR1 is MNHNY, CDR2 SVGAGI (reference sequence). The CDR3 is CASSYGQGNQPQHF. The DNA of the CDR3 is TGTGCCAGCAGTTACGGGCAGGGCAATCAGCCCCAGCATTTT.

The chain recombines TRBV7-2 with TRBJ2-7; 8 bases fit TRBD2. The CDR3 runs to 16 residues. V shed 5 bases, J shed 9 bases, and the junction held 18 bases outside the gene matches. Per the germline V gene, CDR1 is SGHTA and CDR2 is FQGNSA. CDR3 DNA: TGTGCCAGCAGCCTATCGGATAGGAGCGGGGGCGAGGGGCAGTACTTC. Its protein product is CASSLSDRSGGEGQYF.

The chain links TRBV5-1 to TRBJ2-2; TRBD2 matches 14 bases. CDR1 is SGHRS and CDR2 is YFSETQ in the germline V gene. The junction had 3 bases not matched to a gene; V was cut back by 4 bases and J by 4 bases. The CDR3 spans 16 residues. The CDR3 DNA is TGCGCCAGCAGCCCAGGGACTAGCGGGAGCACCGGGGAGCTGTTTTTT. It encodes CASSPGTSGSTGELFF.

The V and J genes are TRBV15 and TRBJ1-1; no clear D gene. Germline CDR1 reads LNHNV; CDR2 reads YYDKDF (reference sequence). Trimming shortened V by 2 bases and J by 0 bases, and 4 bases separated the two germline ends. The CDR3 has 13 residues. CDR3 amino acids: CATSRRLNTEAFF. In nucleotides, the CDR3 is TGTGCCACCAGCAGACGGTTGAACACTGAAGCTTTCTTT.